This passage covers 2 T cell receptor beta chains from one sample sequenced in a study of T cell clonotyping in hematopoietic cell transplantation. This sample's time point: recipient sample about 28 days before transplant, after cytoreduction. The method was immunoSEQ multiplex PCR; TCRdb's version includes in-frame clones alone and lacks a portion of them. The repertoire consists of roughly 30,000 clones, with about four fifths occurring once and the leading ten covering approximately 1.8%. The material sequenced was peripheral blood mononuclear cells, taken before stem cell transplant. Receptors were obtained from a man in his forties with acute myeloid leukemia. Some clones in this sample may be carry-over from other donors' samples.

This sequence joins TRBV5-1 and TRBJ1-1; 7 nucleotides align to TRBD1. This CDR3 has 15 residues. Trimming cost V 0 bases and J 4 bases; bases outside gene matches: 6. Germline lookup yields CDR1 SGHRS and CDR2 YFSETQ. The CDR3 DNA follows: TGCGCCAGCAGCTTGGTAGGGGGCACCCCCACTGAAGCTTTCTTT. Its protein product is CASSLVGGTPTEAFF.

The V gene is TRBV7-6, the J gene TRBJ2-7; 9 bases fit TRBD2. Germline trimming cut 4 bases from V and 5 bases from J; bases unmatched to any gene: 6. Germline V gene data show CDR1 as SGHVS and CDR2 as FNYEAQ. The CDR3 has 14 amino acids. The chain's CDR3 is CASSSGLAFNEQYF. The CDR3 region has the DNA TGTGCCAGCAGCTCAGGACTAGCGTTCAACGAGCAGTACTTC.